This T cell receptor (beta chain) derives from a study of response to subunit inactivated influenza vaccine. TCRdb processed the RT-PCR reads anew with MiXCR; each CDR3 protein has one entry. The repertoire includes around 580,000 distinct CDR3 sequences, around 11% of them detected once, and about 10% sits in the top ten. The germline V gene encodes CDR1 LNHDA and CDR2 SQIVND (reference sequence). The CDR3 contains 18 residues. Trimming took 3 bases from V and 0 from J; bases not matched to a gene: 13. The starting material was PBMCs from blood, obtained on the day of vaccination. The clonotype comes from a man aged 45 to 65 who received an inactivated influenza vaccine. The chain couples TRBV19 to TRBJ1-2, with 7 bases matching TRBD1. The CDR3 loop is CASSIRPPGQTSNYGYTF. CDR3 coding DNA: TGTGCCAGTAGTATTAGGCCCCCGGGACAGACTTCTAACTATGGCTACACCTTC.